A single T cell receptor (beta chain) is shown here with its context. Repertoires were generated with immunoSEQ multiplex PCR, while TCRdb's copy carries only in-frame clones and drops some. This table holds around 71,000 clones, 70% to 90% found once. V dropped 0 bases and J dropped 2 bases, with 11 bases sitting between them. Germline V gives CDR1 SGHRS, CDR2 YFSETQ. This CDR3 contains 16 residues. This entry comes from a study of OX40 agonist ivuxolimab in advanced cancers. The chain uses TRBV5-1 and TRBJ2-2; possibly TRBD2 for D (5 bases). The clonotype comes from an adult with an advanced solid tumor such as melanoma, head and neck, liver or kidney cancer. The source was CD4+ or CD8+ T cells sorted from blood, collected in a trial of the OX40 agonist ivuxolimab. CDR3 DNA: TGCGCCAGCAGCTTGGAGCCAGCGGTCAACACCGGGGAGCTGTTTTTT. Amino acids: CASSLEPAVNTGELFF.